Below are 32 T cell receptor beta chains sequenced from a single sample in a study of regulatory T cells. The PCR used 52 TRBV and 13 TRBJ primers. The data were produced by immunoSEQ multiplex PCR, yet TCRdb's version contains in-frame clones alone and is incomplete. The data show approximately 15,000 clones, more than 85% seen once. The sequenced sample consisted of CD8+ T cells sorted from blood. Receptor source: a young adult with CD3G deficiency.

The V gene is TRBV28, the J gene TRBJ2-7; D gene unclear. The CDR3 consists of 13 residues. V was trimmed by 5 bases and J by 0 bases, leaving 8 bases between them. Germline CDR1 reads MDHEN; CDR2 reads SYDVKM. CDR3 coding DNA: TGTGCCAGCAGTCCTCCTACCTCCTACGAGCAGTACTTC. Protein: CASSPPTSYEQYF.

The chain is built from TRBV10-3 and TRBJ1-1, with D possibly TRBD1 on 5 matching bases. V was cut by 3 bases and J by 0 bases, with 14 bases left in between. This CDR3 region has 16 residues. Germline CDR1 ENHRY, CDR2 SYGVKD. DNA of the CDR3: TGTGCCATCAGTGACGCGCGGGGGGTAATGAACACTGAAGCTTTCTTT. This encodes CAISDARGVMNTEAFF.

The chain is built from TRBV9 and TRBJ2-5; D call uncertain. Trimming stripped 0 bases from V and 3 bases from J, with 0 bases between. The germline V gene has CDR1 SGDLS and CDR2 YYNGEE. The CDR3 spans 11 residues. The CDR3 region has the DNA TGTGCCAGCAGCGTAGAAGAGACCCAGTACTTC. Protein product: CASSVEETQYF.

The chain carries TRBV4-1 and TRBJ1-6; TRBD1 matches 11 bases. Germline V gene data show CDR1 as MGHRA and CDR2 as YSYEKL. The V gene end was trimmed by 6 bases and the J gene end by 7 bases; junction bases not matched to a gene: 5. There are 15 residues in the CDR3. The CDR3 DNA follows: TGCGCCAGCAGAGGACAGGGGGCCATGAATTCACCCCTCCACTTT. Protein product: CASRGQGAMNSPLHF.

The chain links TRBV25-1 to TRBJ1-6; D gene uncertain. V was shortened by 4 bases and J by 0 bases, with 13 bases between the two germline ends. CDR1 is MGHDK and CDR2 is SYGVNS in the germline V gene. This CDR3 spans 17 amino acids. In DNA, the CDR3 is TGTGCCAGCAGTGGCGGCCAACTGAGCTCCTATAATTCACCCCTCCACTTT. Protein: CASSGGQLSSYNSPLHF. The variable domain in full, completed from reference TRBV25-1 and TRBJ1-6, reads EADIYQTPRYLVIGTGKKITLECSQTMGHDKMYWYQQDPGMELHLIHYSYGVNSTEKGDLSSESTVSRIRTEHFPLTLESARPSHTSQYLCASSGGQLSSYNSPLHFGNGTRLTVT.

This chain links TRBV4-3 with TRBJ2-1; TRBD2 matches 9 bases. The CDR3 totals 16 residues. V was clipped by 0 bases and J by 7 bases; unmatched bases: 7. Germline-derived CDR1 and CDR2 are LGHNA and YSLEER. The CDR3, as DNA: TGCGCCAGCAGCCAAGATCGAGCGGGGGGTGGGAATGAGCAGTTCTTC. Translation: CASSQDRAGGGNEQFF.

Written as DNA, the CDR3 is TGTGCCAGTAGTCCCGGGGGGCTTCAGGCCTACGAGCAGTACTTC. Protein: CASSPGGLQAYEQYF. The chain links TRBV19 to TRBJ2-7, with D perhaps matching TRBD2 (7 bases). From germline, CDR1 is LNHDA and CDR2 SQIVND (reference sequence). The V gene lost 5 bases and the J gene lost 2 bases, with 16 bases spanning the gap. CDR3 length: 15 amino acids.

CDR3 sequence (DNA): TGTGCCAGCAGCTTCTGGACGGATAGCACAGATACGCAGTATTTT. This translates into CASSFWTDSTDTQYF. The chain is built from TRBV5-4 and TRBJ2-3; D is unresolved. The CDR3 length is 15 residues. CDR1 is SGHNT and CDR2 is YYREEE in the germline V gene (reference sequence). The V gene lost 2 bases and the J gene lost 0 bases, with 10 bases spanning the gap.

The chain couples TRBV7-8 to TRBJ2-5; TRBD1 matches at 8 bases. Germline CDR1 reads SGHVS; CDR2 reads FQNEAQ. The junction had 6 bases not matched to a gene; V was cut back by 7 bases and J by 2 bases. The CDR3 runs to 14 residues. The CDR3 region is CASTTTGVQETQYF. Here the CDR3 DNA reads TGTGCCAGCACCACGACAGGGGTTCAAGAGACCCAGTACTTC.

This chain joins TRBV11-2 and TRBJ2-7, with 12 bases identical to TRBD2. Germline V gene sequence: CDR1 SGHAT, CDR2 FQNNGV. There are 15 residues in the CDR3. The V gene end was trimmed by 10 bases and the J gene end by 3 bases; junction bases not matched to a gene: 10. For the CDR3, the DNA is TGTGCCACTAGTTTAGGGACTAGCGGGTACTACGAGCAGTACTTC. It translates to CATSLGTSGYYEQYF. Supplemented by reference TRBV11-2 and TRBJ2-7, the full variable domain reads EAGVAQSPRYKIIEKRQSVAFWCNPISGHATLYWYQQILGQGPKLLIQFQNNGVVDDSQLPKDRFSAERLKGVDSTLKIQPAKLEDSAVYLCATSLGTSGYYEQYFGPGTRLTVT.

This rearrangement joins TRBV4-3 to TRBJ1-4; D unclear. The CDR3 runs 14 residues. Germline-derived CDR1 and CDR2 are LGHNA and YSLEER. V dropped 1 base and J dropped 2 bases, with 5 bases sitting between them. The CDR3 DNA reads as TGCGCCAGCAGCCAAGTACAGACTAATGAAAAACTGTTTTTT. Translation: CASSQVQTNEKLFF.

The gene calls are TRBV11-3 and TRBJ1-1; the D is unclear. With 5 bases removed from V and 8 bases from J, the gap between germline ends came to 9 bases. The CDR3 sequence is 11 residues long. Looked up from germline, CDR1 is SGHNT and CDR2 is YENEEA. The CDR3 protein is CASSLGGEAFF. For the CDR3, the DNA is TGTGCCAGCAGCCTGGGAGGCGAAGCTTTCTTT.

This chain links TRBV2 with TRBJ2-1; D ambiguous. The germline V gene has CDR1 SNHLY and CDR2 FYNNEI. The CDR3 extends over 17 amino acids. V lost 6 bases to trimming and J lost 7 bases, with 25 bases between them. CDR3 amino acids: CASRPPGLVRLGNEQFF. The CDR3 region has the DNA TGTGCCAGCAGGCCCCCTGGATTAGTGAGGCTCGGGAATGAGCAGTTCTTC.

In DNA, the CDR3 is TGTGCCAGCAGCTTAGGCCCCAGCGCCGAGCAGTACTTC. Encoded protein: CASSLGPSAEQYF. V and J are TRBV7-8 and TRBJ2-7; no definite D call. The CDR3 runs to 13 residues. CDR1 and CDR2 from the germline V gene are SGHVS and FQNEAQ. V was shortened by 1 base and J by 6 bases, with 10 bases between the two germline ends.

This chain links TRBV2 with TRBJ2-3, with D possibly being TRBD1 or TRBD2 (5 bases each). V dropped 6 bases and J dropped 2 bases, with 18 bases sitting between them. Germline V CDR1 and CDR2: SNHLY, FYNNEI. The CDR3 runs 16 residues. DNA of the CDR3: TGTGCCAGCAGGGGACCTCGAAGGGGCCCCACAGATACGCAGTATTTT. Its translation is CASRGPRRGPTDTQYF. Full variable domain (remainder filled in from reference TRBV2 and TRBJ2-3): EPEVTQTPSHQVTQMGQEVILRCVPISNHLYFYWYRQILGQKVEFLVSFYNNEISEKSEIFDDQFSVERPDGSNFTLKIRSTKLEDSAMYFCASRGPRRGPTDTQYFGPGTRLTVL.

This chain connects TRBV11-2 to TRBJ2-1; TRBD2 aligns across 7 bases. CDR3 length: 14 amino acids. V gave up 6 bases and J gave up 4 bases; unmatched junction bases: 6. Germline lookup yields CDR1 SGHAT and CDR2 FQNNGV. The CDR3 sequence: CASSLGGEYNEQFF. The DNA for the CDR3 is TGTGCCAGCAGTTTGGGGGGGGAGTACAATGAGCAGTTCTTC.

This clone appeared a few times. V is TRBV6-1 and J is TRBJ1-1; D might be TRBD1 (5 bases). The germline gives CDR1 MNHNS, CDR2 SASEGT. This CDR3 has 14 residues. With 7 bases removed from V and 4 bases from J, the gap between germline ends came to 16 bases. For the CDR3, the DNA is TGTGCCAGCACGGGGGGGAGCAGGGCCACTGAAGCTTTCTTT. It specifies CASTGGSRATEAFF.

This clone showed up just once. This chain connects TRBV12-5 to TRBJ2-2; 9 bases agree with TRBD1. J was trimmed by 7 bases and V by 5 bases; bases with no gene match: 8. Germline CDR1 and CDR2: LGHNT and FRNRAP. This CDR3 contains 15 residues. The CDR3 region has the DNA TGTGCTAGTGGTCCTCAGACAGGGGGGAGCGGGGAGCTGTTTTTT. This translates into CASGPQTGGSGELFF.

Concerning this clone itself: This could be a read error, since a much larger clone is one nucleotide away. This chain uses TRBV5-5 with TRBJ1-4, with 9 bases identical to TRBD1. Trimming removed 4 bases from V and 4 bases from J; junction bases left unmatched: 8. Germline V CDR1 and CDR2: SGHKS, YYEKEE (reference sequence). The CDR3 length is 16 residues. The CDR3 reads CASSQGPGQGNEKLFF. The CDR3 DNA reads TGTGCCAGCAGCCAGGGCCCGGGACAGGGTAATGAAAAACTGTTTTTT.

The CDR3 DNA sequence: TGTGCCAGCAGTACAAATCCTCCCCGTCGCCACTCCTACAATGAGCAGTTCTTC. It translates to CASSTNPPRRHSYNEQFF. The chain is built from TRBV28 and TRBJ2-1, with D unresolved. The V and J ends lost 5 bases and 0 bases respectively, with 20 bases between them. Germline values: CDR1 MDHEN, CDR2 SYDVKM. This CDR3 is 18 amino acids long.

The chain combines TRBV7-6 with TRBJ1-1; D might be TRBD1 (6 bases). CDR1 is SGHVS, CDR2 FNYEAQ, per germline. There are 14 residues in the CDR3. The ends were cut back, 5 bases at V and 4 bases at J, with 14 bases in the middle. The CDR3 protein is CASSPGGAGTEAFF. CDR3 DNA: TGTGCCAGCAGCCCCGGGGGCGCAGGCACTGAAGCTTTCTTT. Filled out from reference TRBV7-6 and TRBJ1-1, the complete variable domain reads GAGVSQSPRYKVTKRGQDVALRCDPISGHVSLYWYRQALGQGPEFLTYFNYEAQQDKSGLPNDRFSAERPEGSISTLTIQRTEQRDSAMYRCASSPGGAGTEAFFGQGTRLTVV.

The CDR3 DNA reads TGTGCCAGCAGCGCGAATCCCCGGAAGAGCGGGGAGTACTACAATGAGCAGTTCTTC. Translating it yields CASSANPRKSGEYYNEQFF. V usage is TRBV9 and J usage is TRBJ2-1, with 7 nucleotides matching TRBD2. V shed 3 bases, J shed 3 bases, and the junction held 18 bases outside the gene matches. Germline V gives CDR1 SGDLS, CDR2 YYNGEE. CDR3 size: 19 residues. Full variable domain (remainder filled in from reference TRBV9 and TRBJ2-1): DSGVTQTPKHLITATGQRVTLRCSPRSGDLSVYWYQQSLDQGLQFLIQYYNGEERAKGNILERFSAQQFPDLHSELNLSSLELGDSALYFCASSANPRKSGEYYNEQFFGPGTRLTVL.

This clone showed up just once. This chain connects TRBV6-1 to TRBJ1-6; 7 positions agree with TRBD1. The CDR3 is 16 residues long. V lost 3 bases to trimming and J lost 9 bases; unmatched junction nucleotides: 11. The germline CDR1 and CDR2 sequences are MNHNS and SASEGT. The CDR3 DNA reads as TGTGCCAGCAGTGACGACAGGGTTCATAGCGGTTCACCCCTCCACTTT. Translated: CASSDDRVHSGSPLHF.

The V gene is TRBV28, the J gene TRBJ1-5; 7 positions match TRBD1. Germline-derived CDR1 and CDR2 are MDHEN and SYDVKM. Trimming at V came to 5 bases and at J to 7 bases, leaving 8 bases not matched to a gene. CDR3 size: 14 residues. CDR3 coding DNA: TGTGCCAGCAGTGAGACAGGGTTCATACAGCCCCAGCATTTT. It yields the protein CASSETGFIQPQHF.

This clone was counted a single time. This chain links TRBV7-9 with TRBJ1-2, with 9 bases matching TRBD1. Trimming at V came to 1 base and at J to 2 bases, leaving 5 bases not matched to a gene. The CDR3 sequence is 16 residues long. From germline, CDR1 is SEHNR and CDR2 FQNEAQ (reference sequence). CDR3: CASSLGGTGRNYGYTF. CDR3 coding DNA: TGTGCCAGCAGCTTAGGGGGGACAGGGAGGAACTATGGCTACACCTTC. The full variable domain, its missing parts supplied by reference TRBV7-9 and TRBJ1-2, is DTGVSQNPRHKITKRGQNVTFRCDPISEHNRLYWYRQTLGQGPEFLTYFQNEAQLEKSRLLSDRFSAERPKGSFSTLEIQRTEQGDSAMYLCASSLGGTGRNYGYTFGSGTRLTVV.

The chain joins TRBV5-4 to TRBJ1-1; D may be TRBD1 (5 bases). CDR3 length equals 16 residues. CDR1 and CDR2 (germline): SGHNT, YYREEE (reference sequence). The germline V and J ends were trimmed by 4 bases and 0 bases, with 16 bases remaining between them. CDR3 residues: CASSPGGLGVNTEAFF. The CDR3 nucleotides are TGTGCCAGCAGCCCGGGGGGTCTGGGGGTGAACACTGAAGCTTTCTTT.

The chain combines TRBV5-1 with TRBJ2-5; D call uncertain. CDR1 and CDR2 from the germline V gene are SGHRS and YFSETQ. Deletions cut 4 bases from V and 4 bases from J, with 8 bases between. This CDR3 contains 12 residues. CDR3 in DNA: TGCGCCAGCAGCGCCCTGGGAGAGACCCAGTACTTC. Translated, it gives CASSALGETQYF.

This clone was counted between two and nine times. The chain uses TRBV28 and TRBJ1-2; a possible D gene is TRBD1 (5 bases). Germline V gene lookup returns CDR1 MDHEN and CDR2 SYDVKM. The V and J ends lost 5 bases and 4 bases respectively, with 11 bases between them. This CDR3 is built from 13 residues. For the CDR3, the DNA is TGTGCCAGCAGTCCTCAGGGCCCCTATGGCTACACCTTC. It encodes CASSPQGPYGYTF.

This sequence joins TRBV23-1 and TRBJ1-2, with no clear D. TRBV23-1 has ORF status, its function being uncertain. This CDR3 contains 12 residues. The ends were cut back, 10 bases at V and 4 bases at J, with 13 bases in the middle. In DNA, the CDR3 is TGCGCCAATTTAAAGGTTCTCTATGGCTACACCTTC. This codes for CANLKVLYGYTF.

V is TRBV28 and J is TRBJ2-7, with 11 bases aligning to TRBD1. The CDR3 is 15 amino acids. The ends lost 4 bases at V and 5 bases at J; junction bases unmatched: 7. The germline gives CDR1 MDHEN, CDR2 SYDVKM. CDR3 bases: TGTGCCAGCAGTTCACCGGGACAGGGGGGGCACGAGCAGTACTTC. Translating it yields CASSSPGQGGHEQYF. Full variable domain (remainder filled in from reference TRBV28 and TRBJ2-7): DVKVTQSSRYLVKRTGEKVFLECVQDMDHENMFWYRQDPGLGLRLIYFSYDVKMKEKGDIPEGYSVSREKKERFSLILESASTNQTSMYLCASSSPGQGGHEQYFGPGTRLTVT.

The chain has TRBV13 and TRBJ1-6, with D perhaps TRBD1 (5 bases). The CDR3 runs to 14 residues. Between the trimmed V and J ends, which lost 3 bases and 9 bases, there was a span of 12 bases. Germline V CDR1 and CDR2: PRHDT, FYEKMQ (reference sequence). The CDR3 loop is CASSFDRVASPLHF. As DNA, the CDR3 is TGTGCCAGCAGCTTTGACAGAGTAGCTTCACCCCTCCACTTT.

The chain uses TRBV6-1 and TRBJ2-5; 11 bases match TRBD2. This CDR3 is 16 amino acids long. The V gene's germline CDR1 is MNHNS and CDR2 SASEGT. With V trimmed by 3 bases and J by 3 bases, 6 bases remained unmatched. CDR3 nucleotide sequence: TGTGCCAGCAGTGAGTCTAGCGGGGGGCTCGAAGAGACCCAGTACTTC. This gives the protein CASSESSGGLEETQYF.